This T cell receptor beta chain was recorded in a study of STAT5B mutations in CD4+ large granular lymphocyte leukemia. Whole-study results and caveats: 8/27 top patient clones versus 2/35 control clones were TRBV06-family. CD4-sorted patient repertoires seemed more clonal than healthy CD4+ repertoires.

TCRdb keeps only in-frame clones here, not all; method: immunoSEQ multiplex PCR. The sample consists of more than 25,000 clones, under 85% of them appearing once. This CDR3 has 15 residues. Trimming removed 0 bases at V and 2 bases at J, with 10 bases between. Germline assignment: CDR1 MNHEY and CDR2 SMNVEV (reference sequence). Buffy coats from healthy blood donors served as controls. In regard to this clone: Its antigen is not known.

This chain connects TRBV27 to TRBJ2-5, with D possibly TRBD1 on 6 matching bases. This TCR was sampled from a human donor in good health. The sample comprised CD4+ T cells from blood buffy coats. For the CDR3, the DNA is TGTGCCAGCAGTTTATCACAGGGCAGACAAGAGACCCAGTACTTC. It translates to CASSLSQGRQETQYF.